What follows are 24 T cell receptor beta chains derived from one specimen sequenced in a study of post-analysis software for immune sequencing data. Study-level results: Comparison of patients with controls showed about 5 TRBV segments more frequent in patients, TRBV5-6, TRBV5-1 and TRBV20-1 among them.

No antigen has been assigned to these receptors. Prepared TCR beta cDNA libraries contained unique molecular identifiers. MiXCR, applied by TCRdb to the PCR reads, yields one record per CDR3 protein. Among 450,000 to 700,000 distinct CDR3 sequences listed, roughly 46% were seen once. Sequenced material: blood. Receptor source: a girl aged 10-17 years with multiple sclerosis.

This chain links TRBV11-2 with TRBJ1-2; 7 bases match TRBD1. The germline gives CDR1 SGHAT, CDR2 FQNNGV. This CDR3 has 17 amino acids. V gave up 5 bases and J gave up 2 bases; unmatched junction bases: 14. CDR3 nucleotide sequence: TGTGCCAGCAGCCCAGGGGGGAGGGGGCCAAGGAACTATGGCTACACCTTC. It is translated as CASSPGGRGPRNYGYTF.

This chain connects TRBV12-3 or TRBV12-4 to TRBJ1-1; perhaps TRBD1 as D (6 bases). Trimming stripped 5 bases from V and 1 base from J, with 20 bases between. CDR3 length: 17 residues. The DNA for the CDR3 is TGTGCCAGCAGTCTGTTACAGGGTGACGACTCGAACACTGAAGCTTTCTTT. This sequence encodes CASSLLQGDDSNTEAFF.

This clonotype was observed a few times. The V and J genes are TRBV7-9 and TRBJ2-1; TRBD1 matches at 8 bases. The CDR3 has 18 amino acids. Germline V gene sequence: CDR1 SEHNR, CDR2 FQNEAQ (reference sequence). The V and J ends lost 4 bases and 9 bases, in that order; junction bases with no gene match: 20. CDR3 nucleotide sequence: TGTGCCAGCAGCTCTGTCCCGGGACAGGTAAAGGGCAGAGGTGAGCAGTTCTTC. Amino acids: CASSSVPGQVKGRGEQFF.

This rearrangement joins TRBV12-3 or TRBV12-4 to TRBJ2-5; maybe TRBD1 (6 bases). The CDR3 length is 15 residues. Trimming pared 5 bases from V and 2 bases from J, leaving 15 bases between. In DNA, the CDR3 is TGTGCCAGCAGTCGGACAGACTCCGTTCAAGAGACCCAGTACTTC. Its protein product is CASSRTDSVQETQYF.

This clonotype was counted a few times. This chain's CDR3 is CASSFGTLRRNTEAFF. The CDR3 nucleotides read TGCGCCAGCAGCTTCGGGACACTTCGTCGGAACACTGAAGCTTTCTTT. This chain connects TRBV5-1 to TRBJ1-1; tentatively, D is TRBD1 (6 bases). Germline V gene data show CDR1 as SGHRS and CDR2 as YFSETQ. This CDR3 contains 16 residues. V was pared by 2 bases and J by 1 base, with 15 bases between.

The sample holds a few counts of this clonotype. The chain carries TRBV12-3 or TRBV12-4 and TRBJ1-1; the match to TRBD1 covers 7 bases. After removal of 7 bases from V and 5 bases from J, the junction contained 7 bases not matched to a gene. The CDR3 is 13 amino acids. DNA of the CDR3: TGTGCCAGCACCACGACAGGGTTTACTGAAGCTTTCTTT. It specifies CASTTTGFTEAFF.

The rearrangement uses TRBV29-1 and TRBJ2-5, with D uncertain. The germline V gene encodes CDR1 SQVTM and CDR2 ANQGSEA. The ends were cut back, 7 bases at V and 2 bases at J, with 8 bases in the middle. The CDR3 length is 11 residues. This chain's CDR3 is CSALQQETQYF. In DNA form, the CDR3 reads TGCAGCGCCCTACAGCAAGAGACCCAGTACTTC.

The rearrangement uses TRBV27 and TRBJ2-4; maybe TRBD2 (7 bases). CDR1 and CDR2 from the germline V gene are MNHEY and SMNVEV (reference sequence). V shed 5 bases and J shed 0 bases, with 14 bases lying between them. CDR3 size: 16 residues. Here the CDR3 reads CASSPRGALAKNIQYF. The CDR3 nucleotides read TGTGCCAGCAGTCCCCGGGGGGCTCTAGCCAAAAACATTCAGTACTTC.

This clonotype has only a few counts. This chain uses TRBV6-5 with TRBJ2-1; D remains unclear. CDR1 MNHEY and CDR2 SVGAGI come from the germline V gene. This CDR3 spans 15 amino acids. Trimming left V 0 bases short and J 0 bases short, with 6 bases between. CDR3 loop: CASSYSASSYNEQFF. CDR3 nucleotide sequence: TGTGCCAGCAGTTACTCGGCGAGCTCCTACAATGAGCAGTTCTTC.

The J gene is TRBJ2-7, the V gene TRBV29-1, with 10 nucleotides matching TRBD1. Per germline, CDR1 SQVTM and CDR2 ANQGSEA. The trim removed 4 bases at V and 2 bases at J, leaving 5 bases unmatched. This CDR3 is 14 amino acids long. CDR3 coding DNA: TGCAGCGTTGGCTCGGGACAGGGGACCTACGAGCAGTACTTC. Its translation: CSVGSGQGTYEQYF.

This clonotype was found a few times. V gene TRBV6-6 combines with J gene TRBJ2-7, with D hard to call. CDR3 size: 13 residues. Germline V CDR1 and CDR2: MNHNY, SVGAGI (reference sequence). V lost 5 bases, J lost 3 bases, and 11 bases lay in between. The CDR3 protein is CASSPRPVYEQYF. The CDR3 bases are TGTGCCAGCAGTCCCAGACCCGTCTACGAGCAGTACTTC.

This chain uses TRBV6-2 or TRBV6-3 with TRBJ2-3; no reliable D call. The germline V and J ends were trimmed by 2 bases and 4 bases, with 10 bases remaining between them. Per the germline V gene, CDR1 is MNHEY and CDR2 is SVGEGT. The CDR3 covers 14 residues. The CDR3 DNA reads TGTGCCAGCAGTTACCTGAGCTACGCAGATACGCAGTATTTT. This codes for CASSYLSYADTQYF.

This clonotype was observed a few times. V gene TRBV6-5 combines with J gene TRBJ1-2; no firm D call. Germline loops: CDR1 MNHEY, CDR2 SVGAGI. V dropped 0 bases and J dropped 7 bases, with 9 bases sitting between them. The CDR3 loop spans 13 amino acids. The CDR3 spells CASSYSGVSGYTF. CDR3 bases: TGTGCCAGCAGTTACTCTGGGGTATCTGGCTACACCTTC.

Notes on this clonotype: One end of the junction is discordant with germline, which a read error may explain. This chain links TRBV4-1 with TRBJ2-7; D gene ambiguous. The J call may be faulty, since TRBJ2-5 better matches the DNA end. The CDR3 is made up of 14 amino acids. Germline CDR1 reads MGHRA; CDR2 reads YSYEKL. CDR3 sequence (DNA): TGCACCAGCAGCCACAGACCCGACCGAGGGACCCAGTACTTC. This sequence encodes CTSSHRPDRGTQYF.

The V gene is TRBV12-3 or TRBV12-4, the J gene TRBJ1-1; maybe TRBD1 (6 bases). The CDR3 runs 15 residues. Trimming removed 6 bases from V and 5 bases from J, with 19 bases in between. The CDR3 region is CASRNLRGAGTEAFF. In DNA form, the CDR3 reads TGTGCCAGCAGGAACCTGCGGGGGGCCGGGACTGAAGCTTTCTTT.

This clonotype was detected only once. This chain links TRBV7-9 with TRBJ1-2; D possibly corresponds to TRBD1 (6 bases). The V end lost 7 bases, the J end lost 2 bases, and 14 bases lay between the germline ends. Germline V lookup: CDR1 SEHNR, CDR2 FQNEAQ (reference sequence). There are 14 residues in the CDR3. This chain's CDR3 is CASTLAGGNYGYTF. The DNA of the CDR3 is TGTGCCAGCACTTTAGCCGGGGGCAACTATGGCTACACCTTC.

This clonotype has only a few counts. The V and J genes are TRBV5-1 and TRBJ2-1, with 8 bases lining up with TRBD1. Looked up from germline, CDR1 is SGHRS and CDR2 is YFSETQ. The ends lost 2 bases at V and 2 bases at J; junction bases unmatched: 3. The CDR3 is 15 amino acids. In DNA, the CDR3 is TGCGCCAGCAGCTTAGACAGGGGAGCCTACAATGAGCAGTTCTTC. As protein: CASSLDRGAYNEQFF.

This clonotype was observed a handful of times. J is TRBJ1-2 and V is TRBV11-3, with TRBD1 identical over 7 bases. The CDR3 is 20 residues long. The germline gives CDR1 SGHNT, CDR2 YENEEA. J gave up 6 bases and V 0 bases, and 22 bases lay outside the gene matches. For the CDR3, the DNA is TGTGCCAGCAGCTTAGAAATTGGGGACGGAGCGGGACAGCTCCAAGATGGCTACACCTTC. Translating it yields CASSLEIGDGAGQLQDGYTF. The complete variable domain, with remaining parts taken from reference TRBV11-3 and TRBJ1-2, reads EAGVVQSPRYKIIEKKQPVAFWCNPISGHNTLYWYLQNLGQGPELLIRYENEEAVDDSQLPKDRFSAERLKGVDSTLKIQPAELGDSAVYLCASSLEIGDGAGQLQDGYTFGSGTRLTVV.

The chain joins TRBV2 to TRBJ1-4; no reliable D call. Trimming shortened V by 6 bases and J by 3 bases, and 14 bases separated the two germline ends. This CDR3 contains 15 residues. Germline V lookup: CDR1 SNHLY, CDR2 FYNNEI. CDR3 protein: CASSTDNSANEKLFF. The DNA of the CDR3 is TGTGCCAGCAGCACAGACAATTCCGCTAATGAAAAACTGTTTTTT.

This chain joins TRBV3-1 and TRBJ2-4; D gene ambiguous. Trimming left V 4 bases short and J 1 base short, with 8 bases between. This CDR3 has 14 residues. CDR1 is LGHDT, CDR2 YNNKEL, per germline (reference sequence). The CDR3 sequence: CASSLFSAKNIQYF. CDR3 nucleotide sequence: TGTGCCAGCAGCCTTTTTAGCGCCAAAAACATTCAGTACTTC.

V usage is TRBV20-1 and J usage is TRBJ2-7; TRBD2 agrees at 8 bases. Losses at the gene ends were 4 bases for V and 3 bases for J; bases not matched to a gene: 11. CDR1 is DFQATT, CDR2 SNEGSKA, per germline (reference sequence). The length of the CDR3 is 15 residues. The CDR3 nucleotides are TGCAGTGCTAACCCTAGCGGGCCTCTGGGCTACGAGCAGTACTTC. Translated, it gives CSANPSGPLGYEQYF.

This clonotype has a handful of counts. V is TRBV5-1 and J is TRBJ2-1, with 7 bases identical to TRBD1. Germline assignment: CDR1 SGHRS and CDR2 YFSETQ. This CDR3 has 14 amino acids. The ends lost 2 bases at V and 7 bases at J; junction bases unmatched: 6. CDR3 amino acids: CASSFIQGRNEQFF. In DNA form, the CDR3 reads TGCGCCAGCAGCTTCATACAGGGGCGGAATGAGCAGTTCTTC.

The genes are TRBV12-3 or TRBV12-4 and TRBJ1-5, with 9 bases lining up with TRBD1. The CDR3 covers 18 residues. V shed 6 bases, J shed 2 bases, and the junction held 14 bases outside the gene matches. CDR3 sequence (DNA): TGTGCCAGCAGCTACAGGGGGCTCGGTGGGAGGGGCAATCAGCCCCAGCATTTT. Its protein is CASSYRGLGGRGNQPQHF.

The V and J genes are TRBV6-4 and TRBJ2-1; D is unresolved. Germline V lookup: CDR1 MRHNA, CDR2 SNTAGT. This CDR3 region has 13 residues. V lost 0 bases to trimming and J lost 6 bases, with 6 bases between them. CDR3 bases: TGTGCCAGCAGTGACTCGAGTTTCAATGAGCAGTTCTTC. It translates to CASSDSSFNEQFF.